This T cell receptor (beta chain) was profiled in a study of control samples from healthy donors and cancer patients. Measured with immunoSEQ multiplex PCR; TCRdb has only the in-frame clones, and not every one. The profile shows about 12,000 clones, roughly 90% of them singletons. This clonotype was sampled from a male donor with melanoma. Material for sequencing was formalin-fixed, paraffin-embedded tissue.

This CDR3 is CATSSGTSGTDTQYF. The CDR3 nucleotides read TGTGCCACCAGTTCGGGGACTAGCGGCACAGATACGCAGTATTTT. J is TRBJ2-3 and V is TRBV24-1; 10 bases map to TRBD2. The CDR3 has 15 amino acids. Germline values: CDR1 KGHDR, CDR2 SFDVKD. V lost 6 bases to trimming and J lost 1 base; unmatched junction nucleotides: 3.